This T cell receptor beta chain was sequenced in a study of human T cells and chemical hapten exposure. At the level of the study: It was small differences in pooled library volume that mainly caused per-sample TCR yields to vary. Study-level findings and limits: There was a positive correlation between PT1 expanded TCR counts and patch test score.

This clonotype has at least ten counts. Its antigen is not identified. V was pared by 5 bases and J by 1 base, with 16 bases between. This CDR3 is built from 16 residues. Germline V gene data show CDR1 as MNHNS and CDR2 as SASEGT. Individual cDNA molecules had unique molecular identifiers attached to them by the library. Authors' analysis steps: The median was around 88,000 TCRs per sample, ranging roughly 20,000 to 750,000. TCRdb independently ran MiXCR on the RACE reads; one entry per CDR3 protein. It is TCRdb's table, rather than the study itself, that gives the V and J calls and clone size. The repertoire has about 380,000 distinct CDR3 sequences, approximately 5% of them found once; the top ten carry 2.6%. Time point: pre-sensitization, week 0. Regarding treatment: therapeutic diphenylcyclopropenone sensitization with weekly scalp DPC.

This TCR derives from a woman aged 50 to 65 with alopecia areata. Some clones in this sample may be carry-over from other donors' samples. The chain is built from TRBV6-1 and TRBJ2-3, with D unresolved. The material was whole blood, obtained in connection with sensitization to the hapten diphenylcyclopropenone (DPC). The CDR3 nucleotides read TGTGCCAGCAGTCTCCTCCCGACGGAACGCACAGATACGCAGTATTTT. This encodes CASSLLPTERTDTQYF.